The 17 T cell receptor beta chains reported below all come from one sample, sequenced in a study of TIL therapy for anti-PD-1-resistant metastatic lung cancer. As to time point: pre-treatment sample, taken before nivolumab and TIL therapy. This was the immunoSEQ v3 assay. Measured with immunoSEQ multiplex PCR; TCRdb has only the in-frame clones, and not every one. The sample records approximately 60,000 clones, around four fifths being singletons. The material was blood, obtained at baseline. The origin of the receptors is a person between 30 and 79 years old with non-small cell lung cancer.

This clone was recorded only once. The chain has TRBV19 and TRBJ2-5; D may be TRBD2 (5 bases). CDR1 and CDR2 (germline): LNHDA, SQIVND (reference sequence). V was cut by 4 bases and J by 1 base, with 13 bases left in between. The CDR3 is 15 residues long. This chain's CDR3 is CASSRRRAPQETQYF. The CDR3 bases are TGTGCCAGTAGTAGGAGGAGAGCTCCCCAAGAGACCCAGTACTTC.

V usage is TRBV6-6 and J usage is TRBJ2-5; no clear D. Germline CDR1 and CDR2: MNHNY and SVGAGI (reference sequence). The CDR3 sequence is 11 residues long. Deletions cut 2 bases from V and 2 bases from J, with 0 bases between. In nucleotides, the CDR3 is TGTGCCAGCAGTTACCAAGAGACCCAGTACTTC. It encodes CASSYQETQYF.

The chain has TRBV18 and TRBJ2-1, with 13 bases matching TRBD2. The CDR3 consists of 18 residues. CDR1 and CDR2 from the germline V gene are KGHSH and LQKENI. The J segment lost 7 bases and the V segment lost 3 bases, leaving 12 bases of the junction unmatched. CDR3 residues: CASSPGGARTSGSNEQFF. The CDR3, as DNA: TGTGCCAGCTCACCGGGGGGGGCCCGGACTAGCGGGAGTAATGAGCAGTTCTTC. Based on the CDR3 plus reference TRBV18 and TRBJ2-1, the full variable domain is NAGVMQNPRHLVRRRGQEARLRCSPMKGHSHVYWYRQLPEEGLKFMVYLQKENIIDESGMPKERFSAEFPKEGPSILRIQQVVRGDSAAYFCASSPGGARTSGSNEQFFGPGTRLTVL.

The chain links TRBV14 to TRBJ1-6; D is ambiguous. Trimming removed 1 base at V and 11 bases at J, with 9 bases between. Germline V gives CDR1 SGHDN, CDR2 FVKESK. This CDR3 region has 13 residues. The chain's CDR3 is CASSQGWGTPLHF. The CDR3 nucleotides are TGTGCCAGCAGCCAAGGGTGGGGTACACCCCTCCACTTT. Full variable domain (missing parts from reference TRBV14 and TRBJ1-6): EAGVTQFPSHSVIEKGQTVTLRCDPISGHDNLYWYRRVMGKEIKFLLHFVKESKQDESGMPNNRFLAERTGGTYSTLKVQPAELEDSGVYFCASSQGWGTPLHFGNGTRLTVT.

This clone was observed a single time. The genes are TRBV3-1 (or the pseudogene TRBV3-2) and TRBJ2-2; D may be TRBD2 (6 bases). Germline V CDR1 and CDR2: LGHDT, YNNKEL (reference sequence). The CDR3 loop spans 15 amino acids. Trimming removed 6 bases at V and 9 bases at J, with 20 bases between. CDR3 in amino acids: CASSWLAGSARELFF. CDR3 sequence (DNA): TGTGCCAGCAGTTGGTTGGCGGGGAGCGCGAGGGAGCTGTTTTTT.

This clone was counted between two and nine times. The chain carries TRBV7-8 and TRBJ1-4; 8 bases align to TRBD1. Germline-derived CDR1 and CDR2 are SGHVS and FQNEAQ. The CDR3 length is 14 residues. Unmatched junction bases numbered 4, after V lost 3 bases and J lost 7 bases. CDR3 in amino acids: CASSLTGVGEKLFF. The DNA of the CDR3 is TGTGCCAGCAGCTTGACAGGGGTGGGTGAAAAACTGTTTTTT.

The genes are TRBV20-1 and TRBJ2-5; D remains ambiguous. The CDR3 has 11 residues. The germline gives CDR1 DFQATT, CDR2 SNEGSKA (reference sequence). Deletions cut 3 bases from V and 2 bases from J, with 4 bases between. The CDR3 nucleotides read TGCAGTGCTAGGAGGCAAGAGACCCAGTACTTC. It specifies CSARRQETQYF.

The rearrangement joins TRBV5-6 to TRBJ2-3; TRBD1 or TRBD2 may be the D gene (6 bases each). The CDR3 is 14 residues long. The V gene's germline CDR1 is SGHDT and CDR2 YYEEEE. V was trimmed by 6 bases and J by 5 bases, leaving 16 bases between them. The CDR3 sequence is CASNLGGSIDTQYF. The CDR3 region has the DNA TGTGCCAGCAATTTGGGGGGCTCCATAGATACGCAGTATTTT.

This chain uses TRBV7-2 with TRBJ2-7; D ambiguous. The CDR3 sequence is 12 residues long. The V and J ends lost 2 bases and 0 bases respectively, with 2 bases between them. The germline V gene has CDR1 SGHTA and CDR2 FQGNSA. The CDR3 here is CASSLYSYEQYF. CDR3 bases: TGTGCCAGCAGCTTATACTCCTACGAGCAGTACTTC.

The chain couples TRBV6-6 to TRBJ1-5, with D unclear. The CDR3 contains 13 residues. Germline values: CDR1 MNHNY, CDR2 SVGAGI (reference sequence). The ends were cut back, 6 bases at V and 6 bases at J, with 12 bases in the middle. In DNA form, the CDR3 reads TGTGCCAGCAGCCCGCCCAACGGTCAGCCCCAGCATTTT. Its translation is CASSPPNGQPQHF.

This clone was observed a handful of times. The chain employs TRBV19 and TRBJ1-5, with D uncertain. Germline V gene sequence: CDR1 LNHDA, CDR2 SQIVND (reference sequence). Trimming took 3 bases from V and 0 from J, leaving 9 bases between them. The CDR3 extends over 15 amino acids. CDR3 protein: CASSMVGYSNQPQHF. The CDR3 coding sequence is TGTGCCAGTAGTATGGTAGGGTATAGCAATCAGCCCCAGCATTTT. Combining the CDR3 with reference TRBV19 and TRBJ1-5 gives the whole variable domain DGGITQSPKYLFRKEGQNVTLSCEQNLNHDAMYWYRQDPGQGLRLIYYSQIVNDFQKGDIAEGYSVSREKKESFPLTVTSAQKNPTAFYLCASSMVGYSNQPQHFGDGTRLSIL.

V is TRBV9 and J is TRBJ2-7, with unresolved D. The CDR3 is 15 amino acids. Trimming took off 4 bases at V and 1 base at J, with 15 bases between the two ends. Germline loops: CDR1 SGDLS, CDR2 YYNGEE. CDR3 loop: CASSPRQDRSYEQYF. CDR3 DNA sequence: TGTGCCAGCAGCCCACGGCAAGATCGGTCCTACGAGCAGTACTTC.

V usage is TRBV30 and J usage is TRBJ2-5, with 9 nucleotides matching TRBD1. The V and J ends lost 2 bases and 3 bases, in that order; junction bases with no gene match: 7. Germline lookup yields CDR1 GTSNPN and CDR2 SVGIG (reference sequence). CDR3 length: 15 amino acids. CDR3: CAWSPGDRVKETQYF. The CDR3 nucleotides are TGTGCCTGGAGTCCAGGGGACAGGGTAAAAGAGACCCAGTACTTC.

Written as DNA, the CDR3 is TGTGCCTCTTGGGGACAGGGTAGGAGGGAGCAGTACTTC. This codes for CASWGQGRREQYF. This chain connects TRBV30 to TRBJ2-7, with 9 bases lining up with TRBD1. The CDR3 is 13 residues long. The germline gives CDR1 GTSNPN, CDR2 SVGIG (reference sequence). J was trimmed by 7 bases and V by 7 bases; bases with no gene match: 11.

This sequence joins TRBV18 and TRBJ2-5, with unresolved D. This CDR3 contains 16 residues. Trimming left V 2 bases short and J 0 bases short, with 13 bases between. Germline CDR1 and CDR2: KGHSH and LQKENI. CDR3 nucleotides: TGTGCCAGCTCACCAGCGCAAAGCGCGTACCAAGAGACCCAGTACTTC. Its protein product is CASSPAQSAYQETQYF. The variable domain in full, with the rest retrieved from reference TRBV18 and TRBJ2-5, is NAGVMQNPRHLVRRRGQEARLRCSPMKGHSHVYWYRQLPEEGLKFMVYLQKENIIDESGMPKERFSAEFPKEGPSILRIQQVVRGDSAAYFCASSPAQSAYQETQYFGPGTRLLVL.

The V and J genes are TRBV7-3 and TRBJ1-1; D gene uncertain. This CDR3 has 15 amino acids. V lost 5 bases to trimming and J lost 4 bases, with 17 bases between them. CDR1 and CDR2 (germline): SGHTA, FQGTGA. CDR3 DNA: TGTGCCAGCAGCCGGACGGGTGAAATGAGCACTGAAGCTTTCTTT. This encodes CASSRTGEMSTEAFF.

The chain uses TRBV15 and TRBJ2-2, with D maybe TRBD2 (5 bases). Germline values: CDR1 LNHNV, CDR2 YYDKDF (reference sequence). There are 15 residues in the CDR3. V lost 1 base and J lost 1, with 7 bases in between. CDR3 protein: CATSRGAGNTGELFF. The CDR3 region has the DNA TGTGCCACCAGCAGAGGGGCGGGGAACACCGGGGAGCTGTTTTTT.